One and the same sample provided the 29 T cell receptor beta chains below, sequenced in a study of blood T cells in healthy people across ages. Sample-barcoded 5' priming and a J-beta primer mix drove a second PCR of roughly 6 to 12 cycles. From the 5' RACE reads, TCRdb called clonotypes with MiXCR, one entry per CDR3 protein. The sample lists almost 1 million distinct CDR3 sequences, roughly 50% seen once, with roughly 23% in the top ten. Sequenced sample: blood. Every receptor here comes from a woman between 55 and 75 years old in good health.

The table lists this clonotype with a few counts. The V and J genes are TRBV2 and TRBJ1-2, with 10 bases lining up with TRBD1. CDR3 length equals 15 residues. V lost 5 bases, J lost 4 bases, and 7 bases stayed unmatched. Germline values: CDR1 SNHLY, CDR2 FYNNEI. CDR3 sequence: CASSRTGGGFYGYTF. The DNA for the CDR3 is TGTGCCAGCAGTAGGACAGGGGGGGGATTCTATGGCTACACCTTC. The whole variable domain, filled in from reference TRBV2 and TRBJ1-2, reads EPEVTQTPSHQVTQMGQEVILRCVPISNHLYFYWYRQILGQKVEFLVSFYNNEISEKSEIFDDQFSVERPDGSNFTLKIRSTKLEDSAMYFCASSRTGGGFYGYTFGSGTRLTVV.

The CDR3 nucleotides read TGTGCCAGCAGCTTAGCCGGGAGCGTCCAAGAGACCCAGTACTTC. Translating gives CASSLAGSVQETQYF. V gene TRBV7-2 combines with J gene TRBJ2-5; tentative D call: TRBD2 (6 bases). The length of the CDR3 is 15 residues. Germline loops: CDR1 SGHTA, CDR2 FQGNSA. V gave up 0 bases and J gave up 1 base, with 9 bases separating them. The full variable domain, completed using reference TRBV7-2 and TRBJ2-5, is GAGVSQSPSNKVTEKGKDVELRCDPISGHTALYWYRQSLGQGLEFLIYFQGNSAPDKSGLPSDRFSAERTGGSVSTLTIQRTQQEDSAVYLCASSLAGSVQETQYFGPGTRLLVL.

This chain links TRBV28 with TRBJ1-4; D is perhaps TRBD1 (6 bases). Germline V gene data show CDR1 as MDHEN and CDR2 as SYDVKM. CDR3 length equals 14 residues. Trimming took off 2 bases at V and 8 bases at J, with 12 bases between the two ends. CDR3 region: CASSLNGGEEKLFF. The CDR3 bases are TGTGCCAGCAGTTTAAACGGGGGCGAGGAAAAACTGTTTTTT.

Here the CDR3 DNA reads TGTGCCAGCAGTTACAACAGGGAAGAGACCCAGTACTTC. Amino acids: CASSYNREETQYF. The chain recombines TRBV6-5 with TRBJ2-5, with D maybe TRBD1 (6 bases). Between the trimmed V and J ends, which lost 2 bases and 3 bases, there was a span of 7 bases. Germline V CDR1 and CDR2: MNHEY, SVGAGI. This CDR3 is 13 amino acids long.

V is TRBV28 and J is TRBJ2-1; D is perhaps TRBD2 (5 bases). The CDR3 contains 16 residues. Germline CDR1 is MDHEN and CDR2 is SYDVKM. The ends were cut back, 6 bases at V and 0 bases at J, with 15 bases in the middle. The CDR3 region has the DNA TGTGCCAGCAGAAGGCTAGCACCGAGCTCCTACAATGAGCAGTTCTTC. Amino acid sequence: CASRRLAPSSYNEQFF.

This chain joins TRBV14 and TRBJ2-7; no clear D. Between the trimmed V and J ends, which lost 1 base and 0 bases, there was a span of 10 bases. From germline, CDR1 is SGHDN and CDR2 FVKESK. The CDR3 extends over 15 amino acids. The CDR3 nucleotides are TGTGCCAGCAGCCAAGCTGACCTACCCTCCTACGAGCAGTACTTC. This sequence encodes CASSQADLPSYEQYF.

Only a few counts were recorded for this clonotype. The chain uses TRBV7-9 and TRBJ2-7, with D uncertain. V was trimmed by 2 bases and J by 3 bases, leaving 8 bases between them. Germline lookup yields CDR1 SEHNR and CDR2 FQNEAQ (reference sequence). This CDR3 is 13 amino acids long. The CDR3 sequence is CASSLHPSYEQYF. The CDR3 DNA reads as TGTGCCAGCAGCTTACACCCTAGCTACGAGCAGTACTTC.

V and J are TRBV10-3 and TRBJ1-1; D is perhaps TRBD1 (5 bases). Germline lookup yields CDR1 ENHRY and CDR2 SYGVKD. Trimming shortened V by 5 bases and J by 1 base, and 14 bases separated the two germline ends. This CDR3 is 15 amino acids long. The CDR3 bases are TGTGCCATCAGTTTCAGGGAAAACGGGAACACTGAAGCTTTCTTT. Its protein is CAISFRENGNTEAFF.

This clonotype was observed a few times. The chain joins TRBV12-3 or TRBV12-4 to TRBJ1-1, with D perhaps TRBD1 (6 bases). The CDR3 spans 13 residues. The germline V and J ends were trimmed by 7 bases and 4 bases, with 13 bases remaining between them. The DNA of the CDR3 is TGTGCCAGCACCACAGGGATCCGCACTGAAGCTTTCTTT. Translated, it gives CASTTGIRTEAFF.

The chain has TRBV12-3 or TRBV12-4 and TRBJ2-3, with a weak D call TRBD2 (6 bases). V dropped 3 bases and J dropped 4 bases, with 17 bases sitting between them. This CDR3 has 16 amino acids. The DNA of the CDR3 is TGTGCCAGCAGTTTGTCGGGGGAACTAAGCGCAGATACGCAGTATTTT. It encodes CASSLSGELSADTQYF.

This clonotype appeared a few times. The chain recombines TRBV6-5 with TRBJ1-2; 8 nucleotides agree with TRBD1. Unmatched junction bases numbered 11, after V lost 6 bases and J lost 8 bases. The CDR3 is 14 amino acids. CDR1 and CDR2 from the germline V gene are MNHEY and SVGAGI. The CDR3 DNA reads TGTGCCAGCAGCGGACAGGGAGTAAGGGGGGGCTACACCTTC. Translating gives CASSGQGVRGGYTF.

This clonotype was found a few times. V and J are TRBV15 and TRBJ1-2, with D uncertain. V lost 1 base, J lost 6 bases, and 12 bases lay in between. Germline CDR1 LNHNV, CDR2 YYDKDF (reference sequence). The CDR3 is 14 amino acids. In DNA form, the CDR3 reads TGTGCCACCAGCAGAGTACTTCTTAGGCATGGCTACACCTTC. Translation: CATSRVLLRHGYTF.

V gene TRBV20-1 combines with J gene TRBJ2-1, with D hard to call. CDR1 and CDR2 (germline): DFQATT, SNEGSKA (reference sequence). This CDR3 contains 14 residues. The V end was cut by 6 bases, the J end by 6 bases, with 18 bases between. CDR3 in amino acids: CSADGTPPINEQFF. The CDR3 DNA follows: TGCAGTGCAGATGGAACGCCCCCTATCAATGAGCAGTTCTTC.

A single count supports this clonotype. The chain employs TRBV6-2 or TRBV6-3 and TRBJ2-5; no clear D gene. V was cut by 4 bases and J by 9 bases, with 9 bases left in between. Germline CDR1 MNHEY, CDR2 SVGEGT. This CDR3 is built from 11 residues. The CDR3 nucleotides are TGTGCCAGCAGTTCCCGGTGGGCCCAGTACTTC. Its protein product is CASSSRWAQYF.

This sequence joins TRBV7-9 and TRBJ2-1, with D possibly matching TRBD2 (6 bases). The CDR3 consists of 14 residues. With 2 bases removed from V and 7 bases from J, the gap between germline ends came to 12 bases. Germline V gives CDR1 SEHNR, CDR2 FQNEAQ (reference sequence). CDR3 bases: TGTGCCAGCAGCTTATTGGGAGGTGAGAATGAGCAGTTCTTC. Translating gives CASSLLGGENEQFF.

This clonotype appeared a few times. The V and J genes are TRBV6-2 or TRBV6-3 and TRBJ2-5; 10 bases are shared with TRBD2. The CDR3 loop spans 17 amino acids. Unmatched junction bases numbered 12, after V lost 4 bases and J lost 4 bases. CDR1 and CDR2 (germline): MNHEY, SVGEGT. The CDR3 spells CASSFMPSGSLLETQYF. Here the CDR3 DNA reads TGTGCCAGCAGTTTTATGCCTAGCGGGAGTCTTTTAGAGACCCAGTACTTC.

The genes are TRBV2 and TRBJ2-1; D might be TRBD2 (5 bases). The CDR3 has 13 amino acids. V was pared by 4 bases and J by 5 bases, with 9 bases between. Germline lookup yields CDR1 SNHLY and CDR2 FYNNEI. CDR3 coding DNA: TGTGCCAGCAGTGTACGAGCGGACAATGAGCAGTTCTTC. It encodes CASSVRADNEQFF. The full variable domain, in which reference TRBV2 and TRBJ2-1 provide the parts outside the CDR3, is EPEVTQTPSHQVTQMGQEVILRCVPISNHLYFYWYRQILGQKVEFLVSFYNNEISEKSEIFDDQFSVERPDGSNFTLKIRSTKLEDSAMYFCASSVRADNEQFFGPGTRLTVL.

The CDR3 is CATGKEGYRGNEQFF. The CDR3, as DNA: TGTGCCACGGGAAAAGAGGGGTATAGAGGAAATGAGCAGTTCTTC. This chain uses TRBV24-1 with TRBJ2-1; perhaps D is TRBD1 or TRBD2 (5 bases each). V lost 10 bases, J lost 7 bases, and 22 bases lay in between. Germline CDR1 and CDR2: KGHDR and SFDVKD. This CDR3 has 15 residues.

The gene calls are TRBV7-8 and TRBJ2-1; 8 bases are shared with TRBD2. The V segment lost 6 bases and the J segment 2 bases; nucleotides outside the gene matches: 3. The CDR3 length is 14 residues. CDR1 and CDR2 from the germline V gene are SGHVS and FQNEAQ. The CDR3 nucleotides read TGTGCCAGCAGACTAGCGGCGGCCTACAATGAGCAGTTCTTC. Amino acids: CASRLAAAYNEQFF.

In this sample, this clonotype turned up a few times. This sequence joins TRBV2 and TRBJ2-3; D is undetermined. There are 15 residues in the CDR3. Trimming stripped 3 bases from V and 4 bases from J, with 14 bases between. Per germline, CDR1 SNHLY and CDR2 FYNNEI. The CDR3 DNA sequence: TGTGCCAGCAGTGAGGCGGCGACCATCCCAGATACGCAGTATTTT. As protein: CASSEAATIPDTQYF.

This rearrangement joins TRBV5-1 to TRBJ2-7, with D perhaps matching TRBD2 (6 bases). Trimming pared 3 bases from V and 4 bases from J, leaving 23 bases between. This CDR3 is built from 17 residues. Germline values: CDR1 SGHRS, CDR2 YFSETQ. This CDR3 is CASSSPVGAGGGYEQYF. The CDR3 bases are TGCGCCAGCAGCTCCCCCGTTGGAGCGGGTGGGGGGTACGAGCAGTACTTC.

The rearrangement links TRBV7-6 to TRBJ2-2; D unclear. Germline V gene data show CDR1 as SGHVS and CDR2 as FNYEAQ. CDR3 length equals 16 residues. The germline V and J ends were trimmed by 3 bases and 4 bases, with 15 bases remaining between them. The CDR3 loop is CASSLGFVRTTGELFF. CDR3 DNA sequence: TGTGCCAGCAGCTTGGGTTTTGTGCGGACCACCGGGGAGCTGTTTTTT.

This chain links TRBV12-3 or TRBV12-4 with TRBJ1-5; no clear D. CDR3 length equals 13 residues. Trimming shortened V by 3 bases and J by 4 bases, and 7 bases separated the two germline ends. The chain's CDR3 is CASSLISNQPQHF. The CDR3 DNA sequence: TGTGCCAGCAGTTTGATTTCAAATCAGCCCCAGCATTTT.

This clonotype has only one observation. The gene calls are TRBV2 and TRBJ2-7; 7 nucleotides agree with TRBD2. V trimming: 9 bases; J trimming: 7 bases; junction bases outside the gene matches: 18. Germline values: CDR1 SNHLY, CDR2 FYNNEI. This CDR3 is 15 amino acids long. This CDR3 reads CASQVFAGAPGEQYF. The CDR3 DNA reads as TGTGCCAGTCAAGTTTTCGCGGGAGCGCCGGGGGAGCAGTACTTC.

The chain couples TRBV29-1 to TRBJ1-1; no reliable D call. Germline V lookup: CDR1 SQVTM, CDR2 ANQGSEA. V was trimmed by 7 bases and J by 8 bases, leaving 20 bases between them. The CDR3 consists of 13 residues. CDR3 bases: TGCAGCGGTTTGTACGGGCGGGGTTCAGAAGCTTTCTTT. This translates into CSGLYGRGSEAFF.

The V call is TRBV7-9, the J call TRBJ1-2; D is perhaps TRBD1 (5 bases). The CDR3 totals 20 residues. Germline V gene data show CDR1 as SEHNR and CDR2 as FQNEAQ (reference sequence). V lost 1 base, J lost 3 bases, and 27 bases lay in between. CDR3 region: CASSLVWGRQGPTFDYGYTF. In nucleotides, the CDR3 is TGTGCCAGCAGCTTAGTATGGGGCCGGCAGGGTCCCACCTTTGACTATGGCTACACCTTC.

This clonotype was recorded a few times. V is TRBV7-2 and J is TRBJ2-1, with D tentatively TRBD2 (5 bases). The CDR3 is 15 residues long. The germline V and J ends were trimmed by 3 bases and 3 bases, with 12 bases remaining between them. Germline loops: CDR1 SGHTA, CDR2 FQGNSA. The CDR3, as DNA: TGTGCCAGCAGCTTGGAGTGGGAGTACTACAATGAGCAGTTCTTC. It translates to CASSLEWEYYNEQFF.

The CDR3 loop is CASSPRDWEKLFF. The CDR3 DNA is TGTGCCAGCTCACCACGGGATTGGGAAAAACTGTTTTTT. This chain links TRBV18 with TRBJ1-4; D is uncertain. The CDR3 runs to 13 residues. CDR1 is KGHSH, CDR2 LQKENI, per germline. Trimming left V 1 base short and J 8 bases short, with 8 bases between.

The genes are TRBV12-3 or TRBV12-4 and TRBJ2-5; either TRBD1 or TRBD2 may fit D (5 bases each). V was shortened by 2 bases and J by 11 bases, with 21 bases between the two germline ends. CDR3 length: 15 amino acids. Here the CDR3 DNA reads TGTGCCAGCAGTTTAACCGGGACCCCGTTGCCCAAGCAGTACTTC. This translates into CASSLTGTPLPKQYF.